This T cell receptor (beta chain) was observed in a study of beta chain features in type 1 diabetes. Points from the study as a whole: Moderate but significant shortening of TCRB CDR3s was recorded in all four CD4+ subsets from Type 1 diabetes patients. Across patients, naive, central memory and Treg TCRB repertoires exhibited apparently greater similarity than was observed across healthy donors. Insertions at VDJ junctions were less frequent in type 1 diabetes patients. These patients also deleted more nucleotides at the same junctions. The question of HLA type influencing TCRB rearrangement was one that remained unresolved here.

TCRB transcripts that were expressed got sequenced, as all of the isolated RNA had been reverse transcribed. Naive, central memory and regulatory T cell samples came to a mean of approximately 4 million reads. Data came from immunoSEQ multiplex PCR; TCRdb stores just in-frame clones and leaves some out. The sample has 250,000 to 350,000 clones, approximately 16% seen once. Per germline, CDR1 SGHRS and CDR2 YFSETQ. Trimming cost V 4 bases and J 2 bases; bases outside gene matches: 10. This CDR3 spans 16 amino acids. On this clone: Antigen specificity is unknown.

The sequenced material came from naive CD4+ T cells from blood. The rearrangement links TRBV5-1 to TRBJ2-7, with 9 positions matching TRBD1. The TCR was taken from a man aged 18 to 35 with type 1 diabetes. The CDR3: CASSPTGTGSTYEQYF. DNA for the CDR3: TGCGCCAGCAGCCCTACCGGGACAGGGAGTACCTACGAGCAGTACTTC.